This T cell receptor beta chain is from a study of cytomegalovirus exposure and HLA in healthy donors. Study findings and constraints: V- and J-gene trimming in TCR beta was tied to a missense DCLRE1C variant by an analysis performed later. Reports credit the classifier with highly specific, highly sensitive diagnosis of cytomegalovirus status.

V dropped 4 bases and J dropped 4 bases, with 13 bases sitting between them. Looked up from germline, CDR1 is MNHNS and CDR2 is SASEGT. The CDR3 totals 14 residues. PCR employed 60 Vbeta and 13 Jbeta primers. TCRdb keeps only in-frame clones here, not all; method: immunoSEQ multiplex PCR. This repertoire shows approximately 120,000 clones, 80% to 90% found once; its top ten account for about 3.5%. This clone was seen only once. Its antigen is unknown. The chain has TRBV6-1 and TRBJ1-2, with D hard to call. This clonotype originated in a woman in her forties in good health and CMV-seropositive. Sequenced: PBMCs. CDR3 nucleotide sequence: TGTGCCAGCAGTGTAGAGGGAGGAGGCTATGGCTACACCTTC. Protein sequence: CASSVEGGGYGYTF.